The 28 T cell receptor beta chains given below trace back to one sample, sequenced in a study of cytomegalovirus exposure and HLA in healthy donors. The PCR employed 60 Vbeta primers together with 13 Jbeta primers. The protocol was immunoSEQ multiplex PCR, while the TCRdb copy is restricted to in-frame clones and leaves out a portion. The table records over 100,000 clones, 80% of them present only once. The sample taken for sequencing was PBMCs. The source is a young man in good health and CMV-seronegative.

The V gene is TRBV4-3, the J gene TRBJ2-3; maybe TRBD1 (5 bases). The CDR3 is 15 amino acids. V was cut by 1 base and J by 3 bases, with 11 bases left in between. The germline V gene encodes CDR1 LGHNA and CDR2 YSLEER. The CDR3 sequence: CASSQVGQGTDTQYF. Written as DNA, the CDR3 is TGCGCCAGCAGCCAAGTGGGGCAGGGTACAGATACGCAGTATTTT.

The gene calls are TRBV5-8 and TRBJ2-2; 8 bases match TRBD1. V dropped 0 bases and J dropped 5; count of bases not matched to a gene: 3. The V gene's germline CDR1 is SGHTS and CDR2 YDEGEE. There are 15 residues in the CDR3. The CDR3 loop is CASSLDRGSTGELFF. The CDR3 DNA reads as TGTGCCAGCAGCTTGGACAGGGGGTCAACCGGGGAGCTGTTTTTT.

The rearrangement joins TRBV5-6 to TRBJ1-6, with TRBD1 as a possible D gene (6 bases). CDR1 and CDR2 from the germline V gene are SGHDT and YYEEEE. The CDR3 is 14 amino acids. Trimming shortened V by 4 bases and J by 14 bases, and 19 bases separated the two germline ends. CDR3 DNA sequence: TGTGCCAGCAGCCTGGCGGGGCGGGGGCTCACCCTCCACTTT. This sequence encodes CASSLAGRGLTLHF.

This clone has only one observation. V gene TRBV28 combines with J gene TRBJ1-1; the D is unclear. CDR1 is MDHEN, CDR2 SYDVKM, per germline. Trimming removed 4 bases at V and 8 bases at J, with 8 bases between. The CDR3 totals 11 residues. DNA of the CDR3: TGTGCCAGCAGTTCCTACCCCGAAGCTTTCTTT. Protein product: CASSSYPEAFF.

Of note for this clone: Other DNA sequences in the sample encode the same CDR3. The V and J genes are TRBV20-1 and TRBJ2-5; D gene uncertain. The CDR3 consists of 11 residues. V was trimmed by 2 bases and J by 4 bases, leaving 5 bases between them. Germline CDR1 reads DFQATT; CDR2 reads SNEGSKA (reference sequence). CDR3 bases: TGCAGTGCTAGACCACTAGAGACCCAGTACTTC. This translates into CSARPLETQYF.

V gene TRBV19 combines with J gene TRBJ2-4; D may be TRBD1 (5 bases). The CDR3 sequence is 14 residues long. Germline V gene data show CDR1 as LNHDA and CDR2 as SQIVND (reference sequence). The ends were cut back, 3 bases at V and 4 bases at J, with 10 bases in the middle. The CDR3 DNA reads TGTGCCAGTAGTATCGAGACAGTGAAAAACATTCAGTACTTC. Amino acids: CASSIETVKNIQYF.

This clone is a singleton in its sample. J is TRBJ2-6 and V is TRBV7-9; tentative D call: TRBD1 (6 bases). Germline CDR1 reads SEHNR; CDR2 reads FQNEAQ (reference sequence). Trimming removed 3 bases at V and 4 bases at J, with 19 bases between. This CDR3 is 18 amino acids long. The CDR3 loop is CASSFNHRDPSGANVLTF. DNA for the CDR3: TGTGCCAGCAGCTTTAATCACAGGGACCCCTCAGGGGCCAACGTCCTGACTTTC.

V and J are TRBV5-1 and TRBJ2-7, with D possibly matching TRBD2 (5 bases). This CDR3 is built from 13 residues. Germline V gene lookup returns CDR1 SGHRS and CDR2 YFSETQ. V was cut by 4 bases and J by 7 bases, with 15 bases left in between. CDR3 protein: CASSPAPPGEQYF. In DNA, the CDR3 is TGCGCCAGCAGCCCTGCCCCTCCGGGGGAGCAGTACTTC.

This clone was seen a single time. V and J are TRBV7-6 and TRBJ2-3; D perhaps matches TRBD2 (5 bases). V lost 5 bases and J 0 bases, leaving 18 bases between the germline ends. Germline V CDR1 and CDR2: SGHVS, FNYEAQ. This CDR3 contains 17 residues. The CDR3 loop is CASSPNPRLPSTDTQYF. CDR3 DNA sequence: TGTGCCAGCAGCCCTAACCCCCGACTACCCAGCACAGATACGCAGTATTTT. The full variable domain, rest sourced from reference TRBV7-6 and TRBJ2-3, is GAGVSQSPRYKVTKRGQDVALRCDPISGHVSLYWYRQALGQGPEFLTYFNYEAQQDKSGLPNDRFSAERPEGSISTLTIQRTEQRDSAMYRCASSPNPRLPSTDTQYFGPGTRLTVL.

This chain links TRBV29-1 with TRBJ2-1, with TRBD2 identical over 9 bases. V was pared by 4 bases and J by 8 bases, with 9 bases of the junction left unmatched. This CDR3 comprises 14 residues. The V gene's germline CDR1 is SQVTM and CDR2 ANQGSEA. The CDR3 sequence is CSVVGGRAVDEQFF. The CDR3 DNA reads TGCAGCGTTGTGGGCGGGAGGGCAGTCGATGAGCAGTTCTTC.

This chain uses TRBV10-3 with TRBJ2-7, with 10 positions matching TRBD2. Germline lookup yields CDR1 ENHRY and CDR2 SYGVKD. The V gene end was trimmed by 6 bases and the J gene end by 4 bases; junction bases not matched to a gene: 9. This CDR3 is 15 amino acids long. In DNA form, the CDR3 reads TGTGCCATCAGACCTAGCGGGAGTAGAGTTTACGAGCAGTACTTC. Its protein product is CAIRPSGSRVYEQYF.

This chain connects TRBV7-8 to TRBJ2-2; D perhaps matches TRBD1 (6 bases). The CDR3 is 14 amino acids. Trimming cost V 7 bases and J 1 base, with 10 bases left between them. CDR1 is SGHVS and CDR2 is FQNEAQ in the germline V gene. DNA of the CDR3: TGTGCCAGCACTAGGACAGAGAACACCGGGGAGCTGTTTTTT. The encoded protein is CASTRTENTGELFF. The full variable domain, in which reference TRBV7-8 and TRBJ2-2 provide the parts outside the CDR3, is GAGVSQSPRYKVAKRGQDVALRCDPISGHVSLFWYQQALGQGPEFLTYFQNEAQLDKSGLPSDRFFAERPEGSVSTLKIQRTQQEDSAVYLCASTRTENTGELFFGEGSRLTVL.

The chain uses TRBV19 and TRBJ1-5; D possibly corresponds to TRBD1 (6 bases). This CDR3 comprises 16 residues. The V and J ends lost 4 bases and 2 bases respectively, with 15 bases between them. The germline V gene has CDR1 LNHDA and CDR2 SQIVND (reference sequence). CDR3 DNA: TGTGCCAGTAGTACGAACCAGGGGTCGGGCAATCAGCCCCAGCATTTT. Its protein product is CASSTNQGSGNQPQHF.

The chain has TRBV5-1 and TRBJ1-3; 8 bases line up with TRBD1. The CDR3 has 16 amino acids. V gave up 2 bases and J gave up 0 bases; unmatched junction bases: 4. Germline V gene sequence: CDR1 SGHRS, CDR2 YFSETQ. CDR3 in amino acids: CASSFGTGLSGNTIYF. CDR3 DNA: TGCGCCAGCAGCTTCGGGACAGGCCTCTCTGGAAACACCATATATTTT.

The chain carries TRBV5-1 and TRBJ2-2, with 7 positions matching TRBD1. V shed 4 bases, J shed 2 bases, and the junction held 11 bases outside the gene matches. The CDR3 loop spans 17 amino acids. Per the germline V gene, CDR1 is SGHRS and CDR2 is YFSETQ. The CDR3: CASSQPPGQSNTGELFF. CDR3 coding DNA: TGCGCCAGCAGCCAACCACCGGGACAGTCAAACACCGGGGAGCTGTTTTTT. The entire variable domain, with the rest obtained from reference TRBV5-1 and TRBJ2-2, is as follows: KAGVTQTPRYLIKTRGQQVTLSCSPISGHRSVSWYQQTPGQGLQFLFEYFSETQRNKGNFPGRFSGRQFSNSRSEMNVSTLELGDSALYLCASSQPPGQSNTGELFFGEGSRLTVL.

The chain couples TRBV5-1 to TRBJ1-4, with D tentatively TRBD1 (6 bases). Trimming took off 0 bases at V and 0 bases at J, with 9 bases between the two ends. Germline V lookup: CDR1 SGHRS, CDR2 YFSETQ. There are 16 residues in the CDR3. CDR3 sequence: CASSLGRQATNEKLFF. The DNA for the CDR3 is TGCGCCAGCAGCTTGGGAAGACAGGCAACTAATGAAAAACTGTTTTTT.

The chain recombines TRBV7-9 with TRBJ2-2, with D tentatively TRBD1 (6 bases). CDR3 length: 14 amino acids. Germline V gene sequence: CDR1 SEHNR, CDR2 FQNEAQ (reference sequence). Trimming stripped 8 bases from V and 0 bases from J, with 10 bases between. CDR3 sequence: CASGGGSNTGELFF. CDR3 nucleotide sequence: TGTGCCAGCGGTGGGGGCTCGAACACCGGGGAGCTGTTTTTT.

The chain has TRBV5-1 and TRBJ2-1, with a tentative D call TRBD2 (6 bases). The CDR3 contains 14 residues. The germline V and J ends were trimmed by 7 bases and 7 bases, with 18 bases remaining between them. CDR1 and CDR2 (germline): SGHRS, YFSETQ. The CDR3, as DNA: TGCGCCAGCGGCCGGGACTCCCCCCATAATGAGCAGTTCTTC. Protein sequence: CASGRDSPHNEQFF.

The gene calls are TRBV4-1 and TRBJ1-5; a weak D match, TRBD1 (6 bases). This CDR3 contains 15 residues. The germline V gene has CDR1 MGHRA and CDR2 YSYEKL. The V end lost 0 bases, the J end lost 7 bases, and 13 bases lay between the germline ends. CDR3 region: CASSQEGGAYQPQHF. The CDR3 coding sequence is TGCGCCAGCAGCCAAGAGGGGGGGGCATACCAGCCCCAGCATTTT.

The chain is built from TRBV4-1 and TRBJ1-1; 8 bases are shared with TRBD1. CDR1 is MGHRA and CDR2 is YSYEKL in the germline V gene. This CDR3 is built from 14 residues. With 1 base clipped from V and 10 bases from J, the junction kept 8 bases outside the gene matches. The CDR3 protein is CASSQGDRGNRAFF. The CDR3 DNA is TGCGCCAGCAGCCAAGGCGACAGGGGAAATCGAGCTTTCTTT.

The chain is built from TRBV4-2 and TRBJ2-2; D remains ambiguous. Germline-derived CDR1 and CDR2 are LGHNA and YNFKEQ. This CDR3 comprises 16 residues. Trimming left V 1 base short and J 2 bases short, with 11 bases between. In DNA form, the CDR3 reads TGTGCCAGCAGCCAAGTGCGCGGCTCAAACACCGGGGAGCTGTTTTTT. Translated, it gives CASSQVRGSNTGELFF.

By share of the sample, this clone is medium-sized (0.01 to 0.1%). The V and J genes are TRBV4-2 and TRBJ1-5; TRBD1 aligns across 10 bases. Germline lookup yields CDR1 LGHNA and CDR2 YNFKEQ. V dropped 4 bases and J dropped 7; count of bases not matched to a gene: 19. This CDR3 is built from 19 residues. The CDR3 nucleotides read TGTGCCAGCAGCCCCAAGGTCGGGACAGGGGATGGGGGCTTCCAGCCCCAGCATTTT. Protein sequence: CASSPKVGTGDGGFQPQHF.

The table lists this clone with a count of one. This sequence joins TRBV27 and TRBJ2-3; the D gene is possibly TRBD2 (7 bases). CDR1 MNHEY and CDR2 SMNVEV come from the germline V gene (reference sequence). Trimming took 6 bases from V and 3 from J, leaving 19 bases between them. This CDR3 has 16 residues. CDR3 sequence: CASRRGYGGRTDTQYF. CDR3 coding DNA: TGTGCCAGCAGGAGGGGGTACGGCGGGAGAACAGATACGCAGTATTTT.

The chain is built from TRBV5-1 and TRBJ2-7; 9 bases fit TRBD1. Germline CDR1 and CDR2: SGHRS and YFSETQ. This CDR3 spans 15 amino acids. V lost 3 bases to trimming and J lost 2 bases; unmatched junction nucleotides: 6. In DNA form, the CDR3 reads TGCGCCAGCAGCTGGGGACAGGGTCGAGCCTACGAGCAGTACTTC. Its protein is CASSWGQGRAYEQYF.

The rearrangement joins TRBV7-6 to TRBJ2-7; unclear D gene. From germline, CDR1 is SGHVS and CDR2 FNYEAQ. The V end lost 5 bases, the J end lost 3 bases, and 17 bases lay between the germline ends. The CDR3 loop spans 15 amino acids. CDR3 bases: TGTGCCAGCAGCCCTAGAGTAGTGATGCTCTACGAGCAGTACTTC. It yields the protein CASSPRVVMLYEQYF.

This chain links TRBV5-1 with TRBJ2-7; 12 bases match TRBD2. Trimming at V came to 4 bases and at J to 3 bases, leaving 5 bases not matched to a gene. In germline, CDR1 is SGHRS, CDR2 YFSETQ. CDR3 size: 15 residues. Written as DNA, the CDR3 is TGCGCCAGCAGCGATTTGACTAGCGGGAGCTACGAGCAGTACTTC. Encoded protein: CASSDLTSGSYEQYF.

The V and J genes are TRBV6-5 and TRBJ2-2; a weak D match, TRBD1 (6 bases). V was cut by 8 bases and J by 6 bases, with 13 bases left in between. Per the germline V gene, CDR1 is MNHEY and CDR2 is SVGAGI. This CDR3 has 13 residues. The DNA for the CDR3 is TGTGCCAGCGGTCCAGGGGTTCCCGGGGAGCTGTTTTTT. Encoded protein: CASGPGVPGELFF.

In nucleotides, the CDR3 is TGTGCCAGCAGCGTAGTGGGGACATGGGACACCGGGGAGCTGTTTTTT. It specifies CASSVVGTWDTGELFF. The chain combines TRBV9 with TRBJ2-2, with D maybe TRBD1 (6 bases). CDR3 size: 16 residues. Germline CDR1 and CDR2: SGDLS and YYNGEE. V was trimmed by 0 bases and J by 3 bases, leaving 12 bases between them.